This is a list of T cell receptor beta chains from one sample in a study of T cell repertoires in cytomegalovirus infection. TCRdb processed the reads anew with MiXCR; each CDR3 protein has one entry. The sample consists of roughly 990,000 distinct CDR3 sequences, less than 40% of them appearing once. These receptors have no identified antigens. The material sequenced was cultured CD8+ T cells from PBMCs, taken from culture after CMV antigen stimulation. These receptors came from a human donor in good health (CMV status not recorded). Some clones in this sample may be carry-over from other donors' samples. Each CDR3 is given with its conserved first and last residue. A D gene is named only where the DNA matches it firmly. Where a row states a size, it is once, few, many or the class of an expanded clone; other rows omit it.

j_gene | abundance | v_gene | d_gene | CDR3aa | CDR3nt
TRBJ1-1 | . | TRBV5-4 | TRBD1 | CASSSTGAHTEAFF | TGTGCCAGCAGCTCAACAGGGGCTCACACTGAAGCTTTCTTT
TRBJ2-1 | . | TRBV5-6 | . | CASSRGGSYSHNEQFF | TGTGCCAGCAGCCGTGGGGGTTCATACTCCCACAATGAGCAGTTCTTC
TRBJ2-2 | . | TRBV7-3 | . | CASSPVAVGTGELFF | TGTGCCAGCAGCCCAGTAGCGGTTGGCACCGGGGAGCTGTTTTTT
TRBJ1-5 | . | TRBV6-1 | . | CASTGRNQPQHF | TGTGCCAGCACAGGGAGGAATCAGCCCCAGCATTTT
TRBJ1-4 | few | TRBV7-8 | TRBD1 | CASSLSAGTGGINAPWDEKLFF | TGTGCCAGCAGCTTGAGTGCCGGGACAGGGGGAATCAACGCGCCTTGGGACGAAAAACTGTTTTTT
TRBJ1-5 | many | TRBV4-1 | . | CASSQVKDIGRPQHF | TGCGCCAGCAGCCAAGTTAAGGATATTGGGCGGCCCCAGCATTTT
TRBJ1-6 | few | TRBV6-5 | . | CASSYPKRAGRYNSPLHF | TGTGCCAGCAGTTACCCGAAGCGGGCAGGGAGGTATAATTCACCCCTCCACTTT
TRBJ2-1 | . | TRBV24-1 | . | CATSDPTGHRNEQFF | TGTGCCACCAGTGACCCAACCGGACATCGGAATGAGCAGTTCTTC
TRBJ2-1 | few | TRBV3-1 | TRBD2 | CASNIGLAGGSEQFF | TGTGCCAGCAACATTGGTCTAGCGGGGGGGTCCGAGCAGTTCTTC
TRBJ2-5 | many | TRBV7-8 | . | CASGEAVQETQYF | TGTGCCAGCGGAGAGGCAGTCCAAGAGACCCAGTACTTC
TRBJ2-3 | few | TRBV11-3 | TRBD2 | CASSRGTRYSRDTQYF | TGTGCCAGCAGCCGGGGGACTAGATATTCCCGGGATACGCAGTATTTT
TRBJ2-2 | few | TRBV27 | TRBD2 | CASSSRVAGGLTGELFF | TGTGCCAGCAGTTCCAGAGTAGCGGGGGGTTTGACCGGGGAGCTGTTTTTT
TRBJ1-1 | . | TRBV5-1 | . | CASSADKTNTEAFF | TGCGCCAGCAGCGCAGACAAAACGAACACTGAAGCTTTCTTT
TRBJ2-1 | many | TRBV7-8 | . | CASSSKGTGSHNEQFF | TGTGCCAGCAGCTCAAAGGGTACGGGTTCCCACAATGAGCAGTTCTTC
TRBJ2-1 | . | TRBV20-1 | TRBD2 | CSAKDLAGGHINEQFF | TGCAGTGCCAAAGATTTAGCGGGGGGGCATATCAATGAGCAGTTCTTC
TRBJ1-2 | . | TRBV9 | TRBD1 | CASSGYRDRTTNYGYTF | TGTGCCAGCAGCGGGTACCGGGACAGGACCACTAACTATGGCTACACCTTC
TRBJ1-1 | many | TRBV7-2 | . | CASGYRLGTEAFF | TGTGCCAGCGGCTATAGATTGGGCACTGAAGCTTTCTTT
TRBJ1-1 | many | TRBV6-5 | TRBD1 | CASSWTGGGDMNTEAFF | TGTGCCAGCAGCTGGACAGGAGGGGGGGACATGAACACTGAAGCTTTCTTT
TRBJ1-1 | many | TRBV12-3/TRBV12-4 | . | CASSLGSLNTEAFF | TGTGCCAGCAGCTTAGGGAGTCTTAACACTGAAGCTTTCTTT
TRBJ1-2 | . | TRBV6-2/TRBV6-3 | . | CANISTVAGDNGYTF | TGTGCCAACATCTCTACTGTGGCAGGGGACAATGGCTACACCTTC
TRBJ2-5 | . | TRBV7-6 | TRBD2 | CASSLLGEGETQYF | TGTGCCAGCAGCTTACTCGGGGAGGGGGAGACCCAGTACTTC
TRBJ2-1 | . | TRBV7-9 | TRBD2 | CASSLRTGGRTHYNEQFF | TGTGCCAGCAGCTTACGGACCGGGGGGAGGACTCATTACAATGAGCAGTTCTTC
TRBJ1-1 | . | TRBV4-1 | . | CASSRTSNTEAFF | TGCGCCAGCAGCCGGACATCGAACACTGAAGCTTTCTTT
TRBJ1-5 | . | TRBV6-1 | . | CASSATTGSHQPQHF | TGTGCCAGCAGTGCCACTACAGGGTCCCATCAGCCCCAGCATTTT
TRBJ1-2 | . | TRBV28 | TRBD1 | CASSAGQALNYGYTF | TGTGCCAGCAGTGCCGGACAGGCTCTTAACTATGGCTACACCTTC
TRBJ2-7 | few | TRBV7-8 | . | CASRTTVSYEQYF | TGTGCCAGCAGAACGACAGTAAGCTACGAGCAGTACTTC
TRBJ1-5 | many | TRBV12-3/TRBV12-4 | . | CASSDQGVRHDQPQHF | TGTGCCAGCAGTGACCAGGGTGTGCGGCACGATCAGCCCCAGCATTTT
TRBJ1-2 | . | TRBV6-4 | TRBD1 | CASSDFFSSGQGYGYTF | TGTGCCAGCAGTGACTTTTTTTCCTCGGGACAGGGCTATGGCTACACCTTC
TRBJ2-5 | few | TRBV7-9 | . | CASSGPPQETQYF | TGTGCCAGCAGCGGCCCTCCCCAAGAGACCCAGTACTTC
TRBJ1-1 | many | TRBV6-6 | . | CASARGNTEAFF | TGTGCCAGCGCAAGGGGGAACACTGAAGCTTTCTTT
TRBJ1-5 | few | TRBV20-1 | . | CSAPRWDSNQPQHF | TGCAGTGCTCCTAGGTGGGATAGCAATCAGCCCCAGCATTTT
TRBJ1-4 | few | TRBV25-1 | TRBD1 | CASSHRDRIEKLFF | TGTGCCAGCAGTCACCGGGACAGGATTGAAAAACTGTTTTTT
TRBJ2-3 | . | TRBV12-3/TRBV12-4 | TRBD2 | CVSSLWASGYSTDTQYF | TGTGTCAGCAGTTTATGGGCTAGCGGGTATAGCACAGATACGCAGTATTTT
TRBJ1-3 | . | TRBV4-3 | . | CASSQERTDSGNTIYF | TGCGCCAGCAGCCAAGAGAGGACAGACTCTGGAAACACCATATATTTT
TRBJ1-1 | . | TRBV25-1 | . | CASSEIEGREAFF | TGTGCCAGCAGTGAAATAGAGGGACGAGAAGCTTTCTTT
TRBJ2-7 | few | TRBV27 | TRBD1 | CASRRTGDYEQYF | TGTGCCAGCAGGAGGACAGGGGACTACGAGCAGTACTTC
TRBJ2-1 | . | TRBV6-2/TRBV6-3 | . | CASSYVGPYNEQFF | TGTGCCAGCAGTTACGTCGGGCCCTACAATGAGCAGTTCTTC
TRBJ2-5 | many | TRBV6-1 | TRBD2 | CASIGDGGSETQYF | TGTGCCAGCATCGGGGACGGGGGGTCTGAGACCCAGTACTTC
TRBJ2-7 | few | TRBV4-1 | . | CASSQGSGDYEQYF | TGCGCCAGCAGCCAAGGTTCAGGGGACTACGAGCAGTACTTC
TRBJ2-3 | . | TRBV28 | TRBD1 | CASSLPGTDPSTDTQYF | TGTGCCAGCAGTCTTCCCGGGACAGACCCTAGCACAGATACGCAGTATTTT
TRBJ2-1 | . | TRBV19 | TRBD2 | CASSIPSGGPYNEQFF | TGTGCCAGTAGTATTCCCAGCGGGGGGCCGTACAATGAGCAGTTCTTC
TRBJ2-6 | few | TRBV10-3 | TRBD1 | CATGTGGSGANVLTF | TGTGCCACAGGGACAGGGGGCTCTGGGGCCAACGTCCTGACTTTC
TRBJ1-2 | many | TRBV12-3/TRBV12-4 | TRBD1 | CASSSGTGGPNYGYTF | TGTGCCAGCAGTTCGGGGACAGGGGGACCCAACTATGGCTACACCTTC
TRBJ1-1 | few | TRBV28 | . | CASTLLLRWSGRTEAFF | TGTGCCAGCACTCTACTCCTCCGGTGGAGCGGGAGAACTGAAGCTTTCTTT
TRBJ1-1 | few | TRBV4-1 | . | CASSQDTGTGEAFF | TGCGCCAGCAGCCAAGATACCGGGACGGGTGAAGCTTTCTTT
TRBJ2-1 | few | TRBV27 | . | CASSGGERGLEQFF | TGTGCCAGCAGTGGGGGCGAAAGGGGATTAGAGCAGTTCTTC
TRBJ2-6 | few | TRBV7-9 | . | CASAPLYGFVGANVLTF | TGTGCCAGCGCTCCTCTTTATGGGTTTGTTGGGGCCAACGTCCTGACTTTC
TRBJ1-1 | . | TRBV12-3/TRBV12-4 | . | CASGYSHTEAFF | TGTGCCAGCGGATACAGTCACACTGAAGCTTTCTTT
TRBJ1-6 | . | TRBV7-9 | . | CASSLREQGHNSPLHF | TGTGCCAGCAGCTTAAGGGAGCAGGGCCATAATTCACCCCTCCACTTT
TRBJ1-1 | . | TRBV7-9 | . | CASSHYRDNTEAFF | TGTGCCAGCAGTCACTACAGGGATAACACTGAAGCTTTCTTT
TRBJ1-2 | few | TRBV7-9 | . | CASRARVNYGYTF | TGTGCCAGCAGAGCCAGGGTAAACTATGGCTACACCTTC
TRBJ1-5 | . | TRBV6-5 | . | CASRPIGGVMSNQPQHF | TGTGCCAGCAGACCGATAGGAGGGGTCATGAGCAATCAGCCCCAGCATTTT
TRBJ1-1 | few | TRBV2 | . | CASTAATEAFF | TGTGCCAGCACTGCCGCCACTGAAGCTTTCTTT
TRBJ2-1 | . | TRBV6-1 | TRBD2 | CASSDDPTSGSYNEQFF | TGTGCCAGCAGTGACGATCCGACCAGCGGGAGCTACAATGAGCAGTTCTTC
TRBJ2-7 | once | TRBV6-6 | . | CASSSPVGDEQYF | TGTGCCAGCAGTTCACCCGTCGGGGACGAGCAGTACTTC
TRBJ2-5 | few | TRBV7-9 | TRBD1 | CASSLTIPGTGVDF | TGTGCCAGCAGCTTAACTATTCCTGGGACAGGGGTTGACTTC
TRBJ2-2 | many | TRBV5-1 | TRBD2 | CASSFLAGPNTGELFF | TGCGCCAGCAGCTTCCTAGCGGGGCCGAACACCGGGGAGCTGTTTTTT